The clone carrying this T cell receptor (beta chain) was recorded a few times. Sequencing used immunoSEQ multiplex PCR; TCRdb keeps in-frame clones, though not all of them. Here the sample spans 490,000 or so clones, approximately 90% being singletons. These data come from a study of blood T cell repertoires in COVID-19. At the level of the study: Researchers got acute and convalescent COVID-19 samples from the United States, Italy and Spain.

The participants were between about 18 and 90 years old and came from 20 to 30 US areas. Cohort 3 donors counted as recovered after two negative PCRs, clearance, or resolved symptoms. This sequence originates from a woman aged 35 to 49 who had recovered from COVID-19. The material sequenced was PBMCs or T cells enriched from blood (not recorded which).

The CDR3 region is CASTPGQTNTEAFF. CDR3 DNA sequence: TGTGCCAGCACCCCGGGACAGACGAACACTGAAGCTTTCTTT. The chain has TRBV2 and TRBJ1-1, with 7 bases fitting TRBD1. The germline V gene encodes CDR1 SNHLY and CDR2 FYNNEI. Germline trimming cut 7 bases from V and 1 base from J; bases unmatched to any gene: 6. The CDR3 covers 14 residues.